This T cell receptor beta chain is from a study of cytomegalovirus exposure and HLA in healthy donors. For the study at large: HLA-typed donors contributed approximately 92 million unique TCRs, which were held in an early data release.

Both 60 Vbeta primers and 13 Jbeta primers went into the PCR. Libraries were prepared by immunoSEQ multiplex PCR; TCRdb keeps only in-frame clonotypes and omits some of them. The table includes about 120,000 clones, about 76% detected once. Germline V gives CDR1 MNHEY, CDR2 SVGAGI. This CDR3 has 13 amino acids. Trimming removed 4 bases at V and 0 bases at J, with 6 bases between. A few counts support this clone. The sample taken for sequencing was PBMCs. The receptor comes from a man between 25 and 39 years old in good health and CMV-seropositive. The chain couples TRBV6-5 to TRBJ1-2, with D hard to call. CDR3 residues: CASSLPANYGYTF. The DNA of the CDR3 is TGTGCCAGCAGTTTACCAGCTAACTATGGCTACACCTTC.